What follows are 8 T cell receptor beta chains derived from one specimen sequenced in a study of control samples from healthy donors and cancer patients. The assay was immunoSEQ multiplex PCR, and TCRdb's table has in-frame clones only and misses some. This table holds about 95,000 clones, roughly 90% found once. The material sequenced was blood. These receptors were collected from a woman in her 70s in good health.

The chain links TRBV6-1 to TRBJ1-5; no clear D. Deletions cut 3 bases from V and 0 bases from J, with 9 bases between. The length of the CDR3 is 15 residues. Germline assignment: CDR1 MNHNS and CDR2 SASEGT. CDR3 sequence (DNA): TGTGCCAGCAGTGACAGGTCCGATAGCAATCAGCCCCAGCATTTT. This translates into CASSDRSDSNQPQHF.

V and J are TRBV5-4 and TRBJ2-1; 10 bases align to TRBD1. V was pared by 0 bases and J by 6 bases, with 9 bases of the junction left unmatched. Germline-derived CDR1 and CDR2 are SGHNT and YYREEE (reference sequence). The length of the CDR3 is 17 residues. CDR3 bases: TGTGCCAGCAGCTTGGAGGGACGGGGACAGGGGAGCAATGAGCAGTTCTTC. Its translation is CASSLEGRGQGSNEQFF. Using reference TRBV5-4 and TRBJ2-1 for the parts outside the CDR3, the full variable domain is ETGVTQSPTHLIKTRGQQVTLRCSSQSGHNTVSWYQQALGQGPQFIFQYYREEENGRGNFPPRFSGLQFPNYSSELNVNALELDDSALYLCASSLEGRGQGSNEQFFGPGTRLTVL.

The CDR3 reads CASSVGLAGVEDTQYF. CDR3 in DNA: TGTGCCAGCAGCGTAGGGCTAGCGGGAGTCGAAGATACGCAGTATTTT. The chain couples TRBV9 to TRBJ2-3; TRBD2 agrees at 10 bases. With 0 bases clipped from V and 5 bases from J, the junction kept 6 bases outside the gene matches. The CDR3 has 16 residues. The germline CDR1 and CDR2 sequences are SGDLS and YYNGEE.

V usage is TRBV2 and J usage is TRBJ1-6; D not resolved. This CDR3 has 13 amino acids. Germline CDR1 and CDR2: SNHLY and FYNNEI. V shed 3 bases and J shed 10 bases, with 10 bases lying between them. CDR3 sequence (DNA): TGTGCCAGCAGTGACCAGCCTGGATCACCCCTCCACTTT. Translated, it gives CASSDQPGSPLHF.

The V gene is TRBV2, the J gene TRBJ1-2; the match to TRBD1 covers 8 bases. From germline, CDR1 is SNHLY and CDR2 FYNNEI. Trimming at V came to 4 bases and at J to 2 bases, leaving 3 bases not matched to a gene. This CDR3 has 14 amino acids. The CDR3 sequence: CASSGTGGNYGYTF. The CDR3 nucleotides are TGTGCCAGCAGTGGTACAGGGGGGAACTATGGCTACACCTTC.

The V call is TRBV6-6, the J call TRBJ2-5; TRBD1 matches 11 bases. CDR3 length equals 15 residues. Looked up from germline, CDR1 is MNHNY and CDR2 is SVGAGI (reference sequence). Trimming took 6 bases from V and 3 from J; bases not matched to a gene: 6. The CDR3 spells CASSRWTGGEETQYF. The CDR3 DNA reads as TGTGCCAGCAGCCGGTGGACAGGGGGCGAAGAGACCCAGTACTTC.

V gene TRBV28 combines with J gene TRBJ1-4, with 8 bases aligning to TRBD1. The CDR3 contains 15 residues. Trimming at V came to 6 bases and at J to 7 bases, leaving 10 bases not matched to a gene. Germline values: CDR1 MDHEN, CDR2 SYDVKM. This chain's CDR3 is CASSIRQGISEKLFF. The CDR3 region has the DNA TGTGCCAGCAGCATCCGACAGGGGATTTCTGAAAAACTGTTTTTT.

The gene calls are TRBV2 and TRBJ1-1; D uncertain. Germline CDR1 SNHLY, CDR2 FYNNEI. Trimming shortened V by 4 bases and J by 7 bases, and 7 bases separated the two germline ends. The CDR3 has 11 residues. The CDR3 protein is CASSAYSEAFF. Here the CDR3 DNA reads TGTGCCAGCAGTGCCTACAGTGAAGCTTTCTTT.